This TCR beta chain was recorded in a study of regulatory T cells in long-lasting Graves disease. Time point here: persistent/refractory GD, antithyroid drugs over 5 years with positive TRAb. PBMC RNA served as the TCR library source. The table lists this clonotype with many counts. The antigen remains undetermined. The CDR3 contains 14 residues. The V and J ends lost 7 bases and 4 bases respectively, with 11 bases between them. Assembly of TCR beta libraries relied on iRepertoire HTBI primers together with Arm-PCR of CDR3 regions. Authors' processing steps: Around 59 TRBV and around 15 TRBJ segments were identified across samples. TCRdb used MiXCR to reprocess the multiplex PCR reads, holding one entry per CDR3 protein. TCRdb assigned the V and J calls; the authors' analysis was not used. The sample contains 300,000 to 350,000 distinct CDR3 sequences, 15% to 20% of which appear only once. General study results and limits: There was favoring of TRBV28, TRBJ1-2 and TRBJ2-5 in persistent disease. Study of thyroid tissue was not done, with only peripheral blood studied. With some 2,500 shared public clonotypes, persistent patients exceeded new patients, who shared about a thousand.

The sequence was obtained from a female donor with Graves disease. V usage is TRBV12-3 or TRBV12-4 and J usage is TRBJ1-6; D possibly corresponds to TRBD1 (5 bases). Material: peripheral blood mononuclear cells (PBMCs), obtained when the disease was refractory, from a patient treated with antithyroid drugs. CDR3 bases: TGTGCCAGCAACCTGCGACAGTATAATTCACCCCTCCACTTT. This encodes CASNLRQYNSPLHF.